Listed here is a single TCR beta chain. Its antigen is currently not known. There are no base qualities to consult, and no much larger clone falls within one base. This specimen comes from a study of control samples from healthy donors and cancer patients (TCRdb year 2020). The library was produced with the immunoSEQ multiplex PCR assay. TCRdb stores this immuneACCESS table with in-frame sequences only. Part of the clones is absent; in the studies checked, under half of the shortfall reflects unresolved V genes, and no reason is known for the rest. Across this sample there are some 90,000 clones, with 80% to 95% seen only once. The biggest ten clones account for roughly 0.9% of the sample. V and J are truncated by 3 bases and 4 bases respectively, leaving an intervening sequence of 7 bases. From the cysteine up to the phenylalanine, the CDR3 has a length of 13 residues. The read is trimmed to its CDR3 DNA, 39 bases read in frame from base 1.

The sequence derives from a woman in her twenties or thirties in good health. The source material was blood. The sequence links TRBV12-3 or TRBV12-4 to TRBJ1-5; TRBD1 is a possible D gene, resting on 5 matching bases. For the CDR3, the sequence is CASSLGQNQPQHF. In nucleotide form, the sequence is TGTGCCAGCAGTTTGGGGCAGAATCAGCCCCAGCATTTT.